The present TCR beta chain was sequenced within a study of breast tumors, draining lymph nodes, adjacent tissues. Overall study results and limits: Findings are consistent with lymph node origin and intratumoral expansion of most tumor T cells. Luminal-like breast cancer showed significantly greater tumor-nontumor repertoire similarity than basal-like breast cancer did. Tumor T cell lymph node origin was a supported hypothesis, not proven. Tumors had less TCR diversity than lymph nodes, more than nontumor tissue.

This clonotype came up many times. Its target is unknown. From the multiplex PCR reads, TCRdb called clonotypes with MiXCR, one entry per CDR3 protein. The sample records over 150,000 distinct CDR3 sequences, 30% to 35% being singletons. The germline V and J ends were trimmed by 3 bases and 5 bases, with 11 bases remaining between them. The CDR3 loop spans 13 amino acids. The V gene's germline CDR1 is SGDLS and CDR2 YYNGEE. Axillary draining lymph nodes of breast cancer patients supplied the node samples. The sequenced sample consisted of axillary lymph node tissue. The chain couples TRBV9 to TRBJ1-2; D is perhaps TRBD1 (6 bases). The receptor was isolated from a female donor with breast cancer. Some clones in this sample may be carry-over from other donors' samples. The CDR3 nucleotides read TGTGCCAGCAGCGGACAGGACCCTTATGGCTACACCTTC. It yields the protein CASSGQDPYGYTF.